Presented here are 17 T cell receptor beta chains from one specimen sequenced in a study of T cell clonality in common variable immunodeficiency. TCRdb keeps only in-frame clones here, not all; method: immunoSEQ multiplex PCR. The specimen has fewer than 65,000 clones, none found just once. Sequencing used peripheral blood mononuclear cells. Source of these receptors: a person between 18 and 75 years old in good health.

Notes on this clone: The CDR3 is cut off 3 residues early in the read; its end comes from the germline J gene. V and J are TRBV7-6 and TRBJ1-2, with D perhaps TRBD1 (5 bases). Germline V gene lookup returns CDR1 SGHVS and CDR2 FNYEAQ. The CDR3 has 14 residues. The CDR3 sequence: CASSLAGTSGTYTF. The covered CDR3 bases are TGTGCCAGCAGCTTAGCCGGGACTAGCGGGACT.

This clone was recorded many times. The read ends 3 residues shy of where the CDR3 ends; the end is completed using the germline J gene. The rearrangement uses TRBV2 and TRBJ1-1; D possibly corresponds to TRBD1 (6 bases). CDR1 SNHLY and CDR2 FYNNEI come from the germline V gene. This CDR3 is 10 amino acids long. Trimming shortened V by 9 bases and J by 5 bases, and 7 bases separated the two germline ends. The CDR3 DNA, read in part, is TGTGCCAGACAGGGAACTGAA. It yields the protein CARQGTE. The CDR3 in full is CARQGTEAFF.

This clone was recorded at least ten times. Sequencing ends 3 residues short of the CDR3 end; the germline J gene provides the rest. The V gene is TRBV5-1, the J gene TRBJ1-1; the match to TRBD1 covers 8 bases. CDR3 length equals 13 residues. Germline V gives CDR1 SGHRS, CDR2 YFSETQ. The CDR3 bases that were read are TGCGCCAGCAGCCCCGGGCGGACAGGGGAA. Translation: CASSPGRTGE. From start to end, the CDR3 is CASSPGRTGEAFF.

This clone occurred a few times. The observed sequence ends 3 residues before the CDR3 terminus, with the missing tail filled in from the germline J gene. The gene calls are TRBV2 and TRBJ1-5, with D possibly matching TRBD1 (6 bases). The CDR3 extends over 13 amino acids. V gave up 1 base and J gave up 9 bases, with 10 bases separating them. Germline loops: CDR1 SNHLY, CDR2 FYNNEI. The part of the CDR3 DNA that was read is TGTGCCAGCAGTGAAGACAGGGAGGGGCCC. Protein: CASSEDREGP. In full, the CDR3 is CASSEDREGPQHF.

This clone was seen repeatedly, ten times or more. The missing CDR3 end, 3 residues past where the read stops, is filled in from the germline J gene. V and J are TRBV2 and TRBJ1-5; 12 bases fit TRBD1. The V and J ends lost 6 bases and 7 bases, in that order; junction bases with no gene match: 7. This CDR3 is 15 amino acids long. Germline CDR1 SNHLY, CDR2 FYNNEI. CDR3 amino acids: CASSTGTGGRQPQHF. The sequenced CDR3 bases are TGTGCCAGCAGCACCGGGACAGGGGGCCGGCAGCCC.

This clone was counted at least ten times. CDR3 residues: CASSEARGLANTEAFF. The part of the CDR3 DNA that was read is TGTGCCAGCAGTGAAGCTAGGGGTTTAGCGAACACTGAA. The genes are TRBV6-1 and TRBJ1-1, with D perhaps TRBD1 (5 bases). Read coverage stops 3 residues before the CDR3 terminus; the germline J gene supplies the remainder. The V end was cut by 0 bases, the J end by 1 base, with 12 bases between. The CDR3 consists of 16 residues. Per the germline V gene, CDR1 is MNHNS and CDR2 is SASEGT.

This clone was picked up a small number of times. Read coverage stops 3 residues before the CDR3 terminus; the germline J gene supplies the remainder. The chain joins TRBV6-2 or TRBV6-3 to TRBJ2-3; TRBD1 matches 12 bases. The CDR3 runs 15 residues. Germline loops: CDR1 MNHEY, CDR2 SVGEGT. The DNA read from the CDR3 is TGTGCCAGCACCCCTTGGGACAGGGGGCAAGAGACG. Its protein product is CASTPWDRGQET. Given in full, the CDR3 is CASTPWDRGQETQYF.

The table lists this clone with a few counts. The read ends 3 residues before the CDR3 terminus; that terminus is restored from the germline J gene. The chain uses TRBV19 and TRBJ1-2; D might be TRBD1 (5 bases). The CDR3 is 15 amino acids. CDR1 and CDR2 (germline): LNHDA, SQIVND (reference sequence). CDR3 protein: CASNTPGLASYDYTF. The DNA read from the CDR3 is TGTGCCAGTAATACGCCGGGACTAGCGTCCTACGAC.

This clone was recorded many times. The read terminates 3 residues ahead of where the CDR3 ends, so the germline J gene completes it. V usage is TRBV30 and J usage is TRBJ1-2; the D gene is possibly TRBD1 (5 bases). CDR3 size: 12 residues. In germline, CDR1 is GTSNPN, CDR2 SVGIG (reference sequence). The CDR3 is CAWIMRGRGYTF. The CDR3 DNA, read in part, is TGTGCCTGGATAATGCGGGGCCGGGGC.

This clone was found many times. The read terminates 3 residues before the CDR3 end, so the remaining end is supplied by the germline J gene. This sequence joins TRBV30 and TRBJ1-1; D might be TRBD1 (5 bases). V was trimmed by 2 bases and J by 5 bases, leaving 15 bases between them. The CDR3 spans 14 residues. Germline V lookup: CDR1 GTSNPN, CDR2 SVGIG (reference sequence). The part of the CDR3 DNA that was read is TGTGCCTGGAGTCCTCCCGGGGGAGGGACTGAA. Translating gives CAWSPPGGGTE. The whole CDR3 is CAWSPPGGGTEAFF.

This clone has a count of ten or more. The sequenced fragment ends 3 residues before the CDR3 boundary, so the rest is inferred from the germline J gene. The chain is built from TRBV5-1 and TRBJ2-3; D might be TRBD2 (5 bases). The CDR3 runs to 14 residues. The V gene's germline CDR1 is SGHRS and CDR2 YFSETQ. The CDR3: CASSFEGNQETQYF. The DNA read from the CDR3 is TGCGCCAGCAGCTTTGAGGGTAACCAAGAGACG.

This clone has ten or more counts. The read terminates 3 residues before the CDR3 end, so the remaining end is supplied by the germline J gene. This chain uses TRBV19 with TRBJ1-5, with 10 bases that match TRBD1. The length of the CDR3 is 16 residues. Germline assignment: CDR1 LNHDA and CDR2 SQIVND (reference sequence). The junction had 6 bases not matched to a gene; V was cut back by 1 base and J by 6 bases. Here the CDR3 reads CASSIGDRGRFQPQHF. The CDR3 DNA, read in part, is TGTGCCAGTAGTATAGGGGACAGGGGACGTTTTCAGCCC.

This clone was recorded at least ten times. The CDR3 protein is CASSLFPSGNVTEQFF. The sequenced part of the CDR3 DNA is TGTGCCAGCAGCTTGTTCCCTAGCGGGAATGTGACTGAG. The J gene is TRBJ2-1, the V gene TRBV7-3, with 9 bases aligning to TRBD2. The read stops 3 residues short of the end of the CDR3; the missing end is completed from the germline J gene. The J segment lost 9 bases and the V segment lost 3 bases, leaving 12 bases of the junction unmatched. The CDR3 totals 16 residues. From germline, CDR1 is SGHTA and CDR2 FQGTGA.

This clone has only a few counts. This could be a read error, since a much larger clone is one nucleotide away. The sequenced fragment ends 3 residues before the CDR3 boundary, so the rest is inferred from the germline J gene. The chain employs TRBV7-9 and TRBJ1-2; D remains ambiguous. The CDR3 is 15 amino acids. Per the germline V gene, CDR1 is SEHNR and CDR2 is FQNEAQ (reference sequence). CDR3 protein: CAGSLGEAPPYGYTF. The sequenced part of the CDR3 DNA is TGTGCCGGCAGCTTAGGAGAGGCCCCCCCCTATGGC.

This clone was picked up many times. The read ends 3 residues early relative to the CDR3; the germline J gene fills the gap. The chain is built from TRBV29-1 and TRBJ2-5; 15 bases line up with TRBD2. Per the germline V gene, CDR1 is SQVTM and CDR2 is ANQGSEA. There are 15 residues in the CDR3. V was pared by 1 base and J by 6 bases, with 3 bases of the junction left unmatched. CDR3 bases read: TGCAGCGTTGAAGGGACTAGCGGGAGGGTCAAGACC. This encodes CSVEGTSGRVKT. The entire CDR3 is CSVEGTSGRVKTQYF.

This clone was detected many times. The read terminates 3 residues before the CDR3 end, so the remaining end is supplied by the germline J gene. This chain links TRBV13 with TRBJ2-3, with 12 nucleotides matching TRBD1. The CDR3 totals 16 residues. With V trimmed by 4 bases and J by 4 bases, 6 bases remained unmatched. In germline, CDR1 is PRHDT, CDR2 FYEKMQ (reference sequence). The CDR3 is CASSSRDRGLADTQYF. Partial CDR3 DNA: TGTGCCAGCAGCTCCCGGGACAGGGGGCTAGCAGATACG. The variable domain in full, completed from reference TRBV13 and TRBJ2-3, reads AAGVIQSPRHLIKEKRETATLKCYPIPRHDTVYWYQQGPGQDPQFLISFYEKMQSDKGSIPDRFSAQQFSDYHSELNMSSLELGDSALYFCASSSRDRGLADTQYFGPGTRLTVL.

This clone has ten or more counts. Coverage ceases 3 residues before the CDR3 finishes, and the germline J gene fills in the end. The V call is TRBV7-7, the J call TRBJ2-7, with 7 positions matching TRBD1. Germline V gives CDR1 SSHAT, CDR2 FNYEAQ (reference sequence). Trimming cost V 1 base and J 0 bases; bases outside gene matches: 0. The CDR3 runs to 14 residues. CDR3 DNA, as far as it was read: TGTGCCAGCAGCTTAGGGGACAGCTCCTACGAG. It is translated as CASSLGDSSYE. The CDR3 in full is CASSLGDSSYEQYF.